The source of this T cell receptor beta chain is a study of blood T cells in healthy people across ages (dated by TCRdb to the mid-2010s). In terms of the full investigation: Template switching captured roughly one uniquely barcoded TCR beta cDNA molecule per two T cells in model experiments. To track age-related changes in TCR beta repertoire diversity, the study relied on deep sequencing normalized with unique cDNA molecular identifiers. The donors were split into four age groups: young (average approximately 16 years), middle-aged (roughly 39), aged (over 55) and long-lived (roughly 86). Using the same blood draw, the study looked at two additional independent replicas of 1 million unique cDNA reads for two donors, one aged 18 to 30 and the other aged 80 or older. Here is what the overall study found, with its caveats: Compared with the aged group, the long-lived group had more naive CD4+ T cells, fewer expanded clones and increased TCR diversity, suggesting age selection. There was a strong correlation between observed TCR beta diversity and the percentage of naive T cells measured by flow cytometry. Because donor CMV infection status was unknown, age-related changes in expanded clonotypes were potentially confounded. Estimates of total diversity based on one million sequenced T cells were regarded as lower bounds and as underestimates. As age increased, observed TCR beta diversity per million T cells dropped in a roughly linear way, and a significant reduction was already evident by age 40. Because profiling used bulk unsorted PBMCs, naive and antigen-experienced compartments could not be compared conclusively.

Receptor amplification or capture employed 5' RACE. Sequenced on an Illumina HiSeq 2500. A second roughly 6 to 11 cycle PCR used a sample-barcoded 5' primer and a J-beta primer mix. Each TCR beta cDNA molecule received a unique molecular identifier from a template-switch 5' adaptor carrying 12 random nucleotides. Each sample yielded at least 2.5 million CDR3-containing paired-end reads. All of the RNA was converted into first-strand cDNA using the Mint cDNA synthesis kit, with a TRBC-specific oligonucleotide serving as the primer. Following uracil-DNA glycosylase treatment, a first 18-cycle PCR with universal primers M1SS and BC2_uni_R was performed on all cDNA. Under the source paper's analysis protocol: For normalization, 1 million high-quality reads were randomly selected from each sample, with every read carrying a distinct molecular identifier. Instead of being binned into consensus sequences, reads that shared molecular identifiers were thrown out. MiTCR, run with a Q25 quality threshold and the strictest error-elimination algorithm, handled CDR3 identification, clonotype clustering and error correction. Lower-bound total TCR beta diversity was estimated with a nonparametric unseen species model using Euler transformation. TCRdb reprocessing: public reads trimmed at Q25 with fastp, clones called with MiXCR, in-frame beta chains kept. Under each unique CDR3 protein, matching rows form one entry showing the most common genes and DNA. The V and J calls follow TCRdb's processing rather than the paper's. This sample lists roughly 560,000 distinct CDR3 sequences; about 24% were detected once. Of the sample, less than 9% is held by the ten largest clones.

CDR1 SGHTA and CDR2 FQGNSA were looked up in the germline V gene. The CDR3 contains 13 residues, cysteine and phenylalanine counted. Only the CDR3 part of the read is kept: 39 bases, read in frame from the first base. Remarks on this clonotype: No antigen is known for it. An end of the junction differs from the germline gene, which may be a read error.

The 39 donors, aged roughly 6 to 95 years, were systemically healthy Caucasian individuals from Russia. About 9.6 milliliters of peripheral blood were collected from each donor into EDTA-treated Vacutainer tubes. Ficoll-Paque density-gradient centrifugation was used to isolate PBMCs, with at least 6.5 million per sample. Total RNA, at least 5 micrograms per sample, was extracted from PBMCs with Trizol reagent. For every donor, flow cytometry on a PBMC aliquot measured the percentage of naive CD45RAhigh/CD27high T cells. A further study also used this sample, focusing on T cells of mothers and their children. The second paper states: The donors were nine systemically healthy Caucasian individuals, made up of three mothers and their six children. cDNA synthesis consumed the entire amount of extracted RNA, loaded at approximately 1.5 ug RNA in each 15 ul reaction. Sample barcodes and 2-4 random nucleotides were added via the M1S primer in the second PCR. More than 8 million TCR beta CDR3 reads were obtained from each mother, and some 3.3 million reads were obtained from each child. Thymic selection similarly shapes TCR recombination output in related and unrelated pairs, with minor effect from inherited differences. Normalized repertoire overlap was always found to be slightly, but never significantly, higher in related mother-child pairs than in unrelated mother-child pairs. Persistent microchimeric T cell clones were not detected, at a sensitivity of around 95 clones per million clonotypes. In the study, deep NGS was used to compare the TCR beta repertoires of mothers and children, and features distinguishing related mother-child pairs from unrelated individuals were sought. On average, the children were 11 +/- 4 years old, while the mothers were 40 +/- 4 years old. After adapter ligation with NEBNext reagents, the libraries were sequenced on Illumina HiSeq 2000 with 100+100 nt paired-end reads. To prevent cross-contamination, the mother and child libraries were prepared a month apart and were sequenced in separate runs. Each donor had between 500,000 and 2,000,000 distinct TCR beta clonotypes identified. Naive TCR beta clonotypes were estimated from low-frequency clonotypes matched to each donor's FACS-determined naive share, without sorting.

The origin of this receptor is a boy between 10 and 17 years old in good health. The V and J genes are TRBV7-2 and TRBJ2-7; no D segment can be confidently identified. Source material: blood. The CDR3 region: CAGSTEVVYEQYF. The sequenced DNA: TGTGCCGGCAGTACCGAGGTGGTCTACGAGCAGTACTTC.